The rows below give T cell receptor beta chains drawn from one sample of a study of neurological immune-mediated disorders. TCRdb re-called the 5' RACE reads through MiXCR, storing one row per CDR3 protein. Of some 47,000 distinct CDR3 sequences listed, nearly 6.5% are singletons. The sequencing input was CD4+ T cells from blood. The receptors shown here come from a woman aged 40 to 50 in good health. Each CDR3 is given with its conserved first and last residue. A D gene is named only where the DNA matches it firmly. Clone size is stated in some rows and not others, as once, few, many or a class when expanded.

D gene,clone size,V gene,J gene,CDR3 DNA,CDR3 protein
NA,NA,TRBV5-1,TRBJ2-7,TGCGCCAGCAGAGAAAGGGACGGGACATTCGAGCAGTACTTC,CASRERDGTFEQYF
NA,many,TRBV7-2,TRBJ2-3,TGTGCCAGCAGCTTAGAAGGCCCGGGGACGCAGTATTTT,CASSLEGPGTQYF
NA,few,TRBV5-1,TRBJ1-2,TGCGCCAGCAGCTTAGGGTATTACGATGGCTACACCTTC,CASSLGYYDGYTF
TRBD2,many,TRBV7-9,TRBJ2-3,TGTGCCAGCAGCTTACAGGGAGGGAGCACAGATACGCAGTATTTT,CASSLQGGSTDTQYF
NA,many,TRBV11-2,TRBJ1-2,TGTGCCAGCAGCTTAGTGGAGGGTAGGGGTGGCTACACCTTC,CASSLVEGRGGYTF
NA,many,TRBV5-1,TRBJ1-2,TGCGCCAGCAGCTTGGCGGACCCAGGGAGAGTGGATGGCTACACCTTC,CASSLADPGRVDGYTF
TRBD1,many,TRBV12-3/TRBV12-4,TRBJ2-1,TGTGCCAGCAGTCGACAGGGTTACAATGAGCAGTTCTTC,CASSRQGYNEQFF
TRBD2,many,TRBV5-1,TRBJ2-5,TGCGCCAGCAGCCAAGGGACTAGCGGGGAGACCCAGTACTTC,CASSQGTSGETQYF
NA,many,TRBV18,TRBJ1-3,TGTGCCAGCTCACCACCCCCAGGAAACACCATATATTTT,CASSPPPGNTIYF
TRBD2,many,TRBV7-6,TRBJ2-3,TGTGCCAGCAGCAGACTAGCGGGAGGCCGCACAGATACGCAGTATTTT,CASSRLAGGRTDTQYF
TRBD2,many,TRBV5-1,TRBJ2-3,TGCGCCAGCAGCAACCCGGGACTAGCGGGAGTAGGGGCAGATACGCAGTATTTT,CASSNPGLAGVGADTQYF
NA,many,TRBV6-2/TRBV6-3,TRBJ2-1,TGTGCCAGCAGTTCCCCCGAGCCGACGTGGTACAATGAGCAGTTCTTC,CASSSPEPTWYNEQFF
TRBD1,many,TRBV12-3/TRBV12-4,TRBJ2-7,TGTGCCAGCAGTCCCCGGGGTAGGACAGGGGGCTACGAGCAGTACTTC,CASSPRGRTGGYEQYF
NA,many,TRBV11-2,TRBJ2-7,TGTGCCAGCAGCTTAGTAGGACAGAACGAGCAGTACTTC,CASSLVGQNEQYF
NA,many,TRBV5-6,TRBJ2-2,TGTGCCAGCAGCTTGACGAGTACCGGGGAGCTGTTTTTT,CASSLTSTGELFF
TRBD2,many,TRBV29-1,TRBJ2-5,TGCAGCGTGACCTGGACTAGCGGGAGCCGGGAGACCCAGTACTTC,CSVTWTSGSRETQYF
NA,many,TRBV9,TRBJ2-1,TGTGCCAGCAGCGTAGAGGAGGGCTACAATGAGCAGTTCTTC,CASSVEEGYNEQFF
NA,many,TRBV18,TRBJ2-1,TGTGCCAGCTCACCACCGGTCGGACGGAACAATGAGCAGTTCTTC,CASSPPVGRNNEQFF
TRBD1,many,TRBV7-2,TRBJ1-2,TGTGCCAGCAGCTCGACAGGGGTTTCTCGGGGCTACACCTTC,CASSSTGVSRGYTF
NA,many,TRBV12-3/TRBV12-4,TRBJ1-1,TGTGCCAGCAGTCTCAGGGTTGGGAACACTGAAGCTTTCTTT,CASSLRVGNTEAFF
TRBD2,many,TRBV28,TRBJ2-2,TGTGCCAGCACTCGACTAGCGTCCGGGGAGCTGTTTTTT,CASTRLASGELFF
NA,many,TRBV2,TRBJ1-1,TGTGCCAGCAGCCGGGTCTTCCCCACTGAAGCTTTCTTT,CASSRVFPTEAFF